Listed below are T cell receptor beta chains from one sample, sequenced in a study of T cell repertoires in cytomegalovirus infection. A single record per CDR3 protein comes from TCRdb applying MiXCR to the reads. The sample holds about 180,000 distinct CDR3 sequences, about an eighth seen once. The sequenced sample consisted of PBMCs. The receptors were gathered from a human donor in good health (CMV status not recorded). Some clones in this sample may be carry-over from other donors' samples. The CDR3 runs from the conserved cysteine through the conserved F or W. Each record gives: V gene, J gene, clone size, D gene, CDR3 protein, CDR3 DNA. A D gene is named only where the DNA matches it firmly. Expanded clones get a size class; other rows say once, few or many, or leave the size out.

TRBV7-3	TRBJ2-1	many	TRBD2	CASSLRLAGFNEQFF	TGTGCCAGCAGCTTGAGACTAGCGGGATTCAATGAGCAGTTCTTC
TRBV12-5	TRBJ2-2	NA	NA	CASGLRGFNTGELFF	TGTGCTAGTGGTTTACGGGGATTTAACACCGGGGAGCTGTTTTTT
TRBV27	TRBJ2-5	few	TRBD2	CASSTRTSGTYQETQYF	TGTGCCAGCAGTACCCGGACTAGCGGGACGTACCAAGAGACCCAGTACTTC
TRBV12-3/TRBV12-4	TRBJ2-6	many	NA	CASSLVSSGANVLTF	TGTGCCAGCAGTTTAGTAAGCTCTGGGGCCAACGTCCTGACTTTC
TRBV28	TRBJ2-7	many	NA	CASSLGLLYEQYF	TGTGCCAGCAGTTTAGGACTTCTCTACGAGCAGTACTTC
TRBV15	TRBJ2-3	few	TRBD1	CATSSDRGADTQYF	TGTGCCACCAGCAGCGACAGGGGCGCAGATACGCAGTATTTT
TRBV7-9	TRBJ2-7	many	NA	CASSLLMGGEQYF	TGTGCCAGCAGCTTGTTGATGGGGGGCGAGCAGTACTTC
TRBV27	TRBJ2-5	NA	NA	CASSLGGRQETQYF	TGTGCCAGCAGTTTAGGAGGGAGACAAGAGACCCAGTACTTC
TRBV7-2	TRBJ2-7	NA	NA	CASSYFGREQYF	TGTGCCAGCAGCTATTTCGGCAGGGAGCAGTACTTC
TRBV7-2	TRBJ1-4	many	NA	CASSLTPTNEKLFF	TGTGCCAGCAGCTTGACACCAACTAATGAAAAACTGTTTTTT
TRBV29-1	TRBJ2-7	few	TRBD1	CSVVGTGRNEQYF	TGCAGCGTTGTAGGGACAGGGAGGAACGAGCAGTACTTC
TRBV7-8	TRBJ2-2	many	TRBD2	CASTPPTSGGGELFF	TGTGCCAGCACCCCTCCCACTAGCGGGGGCGGGGAGCTGTTTTTT
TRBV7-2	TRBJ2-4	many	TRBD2	CASSSTRRRLAGGQAKNIQYF	TGTGCCAGCAGCTCGACCCGGCGTCGGCTAGCGGGAGGGCAGGCCAAAAACATTCAGTACTTC
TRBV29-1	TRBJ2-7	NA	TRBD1	CSFVGTVPYEQYF	TGCAGCTTTGTCGGGACAGTCCCCTACGAGCAGTACTTC
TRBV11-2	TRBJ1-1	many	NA	CASSLLAGKAEAFF	TGTGCCAGCAGCTTACTTGCAGGGAAGGCTGAAGCTTTCTTT
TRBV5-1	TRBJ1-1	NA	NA	CASSLVTGRANGNTEAFF	TGCGCCAGCAGCTTGGTTACGGGTAGAGCGAATGGGAACACTGAAGCTTTCTTT
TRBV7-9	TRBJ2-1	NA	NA	CASRLSDFKQFF	TGTGCCAGCAGACTCTCGGACTTCAAGCAGTTCTTC
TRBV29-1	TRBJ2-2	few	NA	CSVGSGSFGGELFF	TGCAGCGTTGGGTCAGGTTCTTTCGGCGGGGAGCTGTTTTTT
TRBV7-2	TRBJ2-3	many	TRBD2	CASIPAGARDTQYF	TGTGCCAGCATCCCAGCGGGAGCTAGAGATACGCAGTATTTT
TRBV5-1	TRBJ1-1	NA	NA	CASSPRAGGNTEAFF	TGCGCCAGCAGCCCGAGGGCAGGCGGGAACACTGAAGCTTTCTTT
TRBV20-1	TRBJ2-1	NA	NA	CSASGLVGRSEQFF	TGCAGTGCTAGCGGTCTAGTCGGAAGAAGTGAGCAGTTCTTC
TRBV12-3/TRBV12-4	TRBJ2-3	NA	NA	CASSQRGFKDTQYF	TGTGCCAGCAGTCAACGGGGCTTTAAGGATACGCAGTATTTT
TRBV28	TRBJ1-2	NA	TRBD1	CASSSGQGGQGYTF	TGTGCCAGCAGTTCGGGACAGGGCGGACAGGGCTACACCTTC
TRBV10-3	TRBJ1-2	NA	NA	CAISYPPQGGVNGYTF	TGTGCCATCAGTTACCCCCCCCAGGGCGGTGTCAATGGCTACACCTTC
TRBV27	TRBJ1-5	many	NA	CASSVGSSNNQPQHF	TGTGCCAGCAGTGTCGGGAGCAGTAACAATCAGCCCCAGCATTTT
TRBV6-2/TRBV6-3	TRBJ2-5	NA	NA	CASLTDKWETQYF	TGTGCCAGCCTGACCGACAAGTGGGAGACCCAGTACTTC
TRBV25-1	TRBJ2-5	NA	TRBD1	CASSGQGAFTETQYF	TGTGCCAGCAGTGGACAGGGGGCGTTTACGGAGACCCAGTACTTC
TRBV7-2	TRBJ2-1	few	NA	CASSLVGAGEQFF	TGTGCCAGCAGCTTAGTTGGGGCAGGAGAGCAGTTCTTC
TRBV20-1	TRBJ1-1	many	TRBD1	CSASDRDMNTEAFF	TGCAGTGCTAGTGACAGGGACATGAACACTGAAGCTTTCTTT
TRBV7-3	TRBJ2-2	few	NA	CASSSYTNTGELFF	TGTGCCAGCAGCTCCTACACAAACACCGGGGAGCTGTTTTTT
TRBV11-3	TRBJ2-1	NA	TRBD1	CASSWTGQGAHNEQFF	TGTGCCAGCAGCTGGACAGGACAGGGGGCTCACAATGAGCAGTTCTTC
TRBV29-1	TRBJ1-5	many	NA	CSVAEGDQPQHF	TGCAGCGTTGCCGAGGGGGATCAGCCCCAGCATTTT
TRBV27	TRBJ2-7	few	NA	CATSDSGTYEQYF	TGTGCCACCTCCGACAGCGGTACTTACGAGCAGTACTTC
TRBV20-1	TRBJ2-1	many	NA	CSARDGRDPNEQFF	TGCAGTGCTAGAGATGGTAGGGACCCCAATGAGCAGTTCTTC
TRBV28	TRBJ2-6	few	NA	CASSFPVSGANVLTF	TGTGCCAGCAGTTTTCCAGTTTCTGGGGCCAACGTCCTGACTTTC
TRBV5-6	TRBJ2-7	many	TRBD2	CASSLPSGVYEQYF	TGTGCCAGCAGCTTGCCCAGCGGGGTCTACGAGCAGTACTTC
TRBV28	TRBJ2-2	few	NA	CATLRPGGLTGELFF	TGTGCCACCCTAAGGCCGGGGGGCCTCACCGGGGAGCTGTTTTTT
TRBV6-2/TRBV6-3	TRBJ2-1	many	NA	CASKEGGGAKNEQFF	TGTGCCAGCAAGGAGGGTGGGGGGGCGAAGAATGAGCAGTTCTTC
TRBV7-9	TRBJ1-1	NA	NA	CASSLASTGPEAFF	TGTGCCAGCAGCTTAGCTTCGACAGGCCCTGAAGCTTTCTTT
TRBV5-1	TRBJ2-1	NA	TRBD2	CASSLEEAGAYNEQFF	TGCGCCAGCAGCTTGGAGGAAGCGGGGGCCTACAATGAGCAGTTCTTC
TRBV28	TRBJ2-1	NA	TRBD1	CASSTGQGMDNEQFF	TGTGCCAGCAGTACCGGACAGGGGATGGACAATGAGCAGTTCTTC
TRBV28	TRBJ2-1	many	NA	CASGRGRLDEQFF	TGTGCCAGCGGACGAGGGCGGTTGGATGAGCAGTTCTTC
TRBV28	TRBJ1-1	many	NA	CASSFPRDNTEAFF	TGTGCCAGCAGTTTCCCCCGAGACAACACTGAAGCTTTCTTT
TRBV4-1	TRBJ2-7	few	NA	CASSLVSSPPYEQYF	TGCGCCAGCAGCCTCGTTTCGTCCCCCCCCTACGAGCAGTACTTC
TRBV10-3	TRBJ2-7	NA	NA	CAISETTYEQYF	TGTGCCATCAGTGAAACCACCTACGAGCAGTACTTC
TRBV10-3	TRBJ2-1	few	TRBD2	CAISVESGGRNEQFF	TGTGCCATCAGTGTAGAGAGCGGGGGTAGAAATGAGCAGTTCTTC
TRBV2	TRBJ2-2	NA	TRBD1	CASSVQGTTSLTMFF	TGTGCCAGCAGTGTACAGGGGACGACCTCCCTCACGATGTTTTTT
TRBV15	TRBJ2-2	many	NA	CATSRDVGSGTGELFF	TGTGCCACCAGCAGAGACGTGGGTAGCGGCACCGGGGAGCTGTTTTTT
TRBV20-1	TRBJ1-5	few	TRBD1	CSAGTGAQPQHF	TGCAGTGCGGGCACAGGGGCCCAGCCCCAGCATTTT
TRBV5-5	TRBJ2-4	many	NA	CASSLDSIRYIQYF	TGTGCCAGCAGCCTGGACAGCATTAGGTACATTCAGTACTTC
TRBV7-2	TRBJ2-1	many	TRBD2	CASTTTSGRDGEQFF	TGTGCCAGCACCACGACTAGCGGGAGAGATGGTGAGCAGTTCTTC
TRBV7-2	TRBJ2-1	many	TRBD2	CASSLARASGGLREQFF	TGTGCCAGCAGCTTAGCGCGCGCTAGCGGGGGGCTCCGAGAGCAGTTCTTC
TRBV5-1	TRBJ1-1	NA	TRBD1	CASSKWTGNTEAFF	TGCGCCAGCAGCAAGTGGACAGGGAACACTGAAGCTTTCTTT
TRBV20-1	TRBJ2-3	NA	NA	CSALAPQDTQYF	TGCAGTGCGCTCGCCCCCCAGGATACGCAGTATTTT